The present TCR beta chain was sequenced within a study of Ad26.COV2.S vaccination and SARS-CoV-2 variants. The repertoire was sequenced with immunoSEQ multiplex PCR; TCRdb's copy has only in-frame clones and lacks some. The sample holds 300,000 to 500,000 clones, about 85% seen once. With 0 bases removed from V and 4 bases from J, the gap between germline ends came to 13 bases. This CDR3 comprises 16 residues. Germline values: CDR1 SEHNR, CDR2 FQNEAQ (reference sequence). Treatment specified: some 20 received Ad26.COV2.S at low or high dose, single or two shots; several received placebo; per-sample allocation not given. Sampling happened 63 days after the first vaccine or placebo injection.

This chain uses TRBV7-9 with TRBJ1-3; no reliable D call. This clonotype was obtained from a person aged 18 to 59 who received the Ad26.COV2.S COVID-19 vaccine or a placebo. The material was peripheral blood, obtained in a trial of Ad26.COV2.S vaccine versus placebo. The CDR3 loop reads CASSLALGLVGNTIYF. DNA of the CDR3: TGTGCCAGCAGCTTAGCCCTCGGCCTGGTGGGAAACACCATATATTTT.